Below are 5 T cell receptor beta chains sequenced from a single sample in a study of cytomegalovirus exposure and HLA in healthy donors. The PCR used 60 Vbeta and 13 Jbeta primers. Generated by immunoSEQ multiplex PCR, the TCRdb table keeps only in-frame clones and is missing some. This sample carries over 110,000 clones, roughly 79% of them seen once, and the ten largest clones take 9.7%. The source material was PBMCs. These receptors all come from a woman aged 55-70 years in good health and CMV-seropositive.

The chain joins TRBV5-6 to TRBJ2-2, with TRBD2 matching over 7 bases. The CDR3 covers 15 residues. Germline trimming cut 4 bases from V and 4 bases from J; bases unmatched to any gene: 7. The germline gives CDR1 SGHDT, CDR2 YYEEEE. The CDR3 spells CASSLAGVGTGELFF. CDR3 nucleotide sequence: TGTGCCAGCAGCCTCGCGGGGGTCGGCACCGGGGAGCTGTTTTTT.

The chain is built from TRBV2 and TRBJ1-5; TRBD1 agrees at 7 bases. The junction had 5 bases not matched to a gene; V was cut back by 3 bases and J by 6 bases. Looked up from germline, CDR1 is SNHLY and CDR2 is FYNNEI. This CDR3 contains 14 residues. The CDR3 sequence: CASSELGGGQPQHF. In nucleotides, the CDR3 is TGTGCCAGCAGTGAGCTAGGGGGCGGTCAGCCCCAGCATTTT.

This clone was counted only a few times. The chain couples TRBV7-8 to TRBJ2-7, with D possibly being TRBD2 (6 bases). Germline V gene data show CDR1 as SGHVS and CDR2 as FQNEAQ. Trimming took 0 bases from V and 4 from J, leaving 28 bases between them. This CDR3 has 20 residues. This CDR3 is CASSLAGTGGWMGIAYEQYF. Here the CDR3 DNA reads TGTGCCAGCAGCTTAGCGGGGACTGGGGGGTGGATGGGCATTGCTTACGAGCAGTACTTC.

This clone was found a few times. J is TRBJ2-5 and V is TRBV6-5; a weak D match, TRBD1 (7 bases). Gene TRBJ2-7 matches the end of the DNA better, so the J call may be wrong. From germline, CDR1 is MNHEY and CDR2 SVGAGI. This CDR3 contains 16 residues. CDR3 coding DNA: TGTGCCAGCAGTTACGCCGCGGGACAGCAACCCTACGAGCAGTACTTC. It is translated as CASSYAAGQQPYEQYF.

This clone has a single count. This chain links TRBV27 with TRBJ1-2, with 9 nucleotides matching TRBD1. The germline V gene has CDR1 MNHEY and CDR2 SMNVEV (reference sequence). The ends lost 7 bases at V and 6 bases at J; junction bases unmatched: 6. The CDR3 is 13 residues long. The CDR3 region is CASTHRGQDGYTF. CDR3 nucleotides: TGTGCCAGCACCCACAGGGGGCAGGATGGCTACACCTTC.